The present T cell receptor (beta chain) was sequenced within a study of T cell responses to AZD1222 COVID-19 vaccine. Notes on the study in general: Sampling captured repertoires only after the peak T cell response.

Assay: immunoSEQ multiplex PCR; the TCRdb copy retains only in-frame clones and omits some. The data hold about 100,000 clones, with nearly 90% observed a single time. V trimming: 1 base; J trimming: 6 bases; junction bases outside the gene matches: 14. Germline lookup yields CDR1 SGHNT and CDR2 YYREEE (reference sequence). The CDR3 covers 18 residues. This clone was seen once. Its matching antigen is unknown. Whether given at about 4 or about 12 weeks, second doses were pooled. The V gene is TRBV5-4, the J gene TRBJ1-5, with 9 bases identical to TRBD1. The source was peripheral blood, collected 28 days after the second AZD1222 dose. The sequence was collected from an adult who received the AZD1222 COVID-19 vaccine. CDR3 DNA: TGTGCCAGCAGCTTGCGGGACAGGGATATGGGACAAGGTCAGCCCCAGCATTTT. It encodes CASSLRDRDMGQGQPQHF.